The 2 T cell receptor beta chains presented below share a single source sample, sequenced in a study of cytomegalovirus exposure and HLA in healthy donors. PCR primers comprised 60 Vbeta and 13 Jbeta primers. Clones were read by immunoSEQ multiplex PCR, and TCRdb kept only the in-frame ones, dropping some. The sample has approximately 150,000 clones, 70% to 80% seen once. Material for sequencing was PBMCs. These receptor sequences come from a man in his forties in good health and CMV-seropositive.

V and J are TRBV29-1 and TRBJ2-2; the match to TRBD2 covers 8 bases. The ends lost 2 bases at V and 4 bases at J; junction bases unmatched: 3. Germline lookup yields CDR1 SQVTM and CDR2 ANQGSEA. The CDR3 runs 14 residues. The CDR3 here is CSVETGGGTGELFF. CDR3 in DNA: TGCAGCGTTGAAACCGGGGGGGGCACCGGGGAGCTGTTTTTT.

The CDR3 protein is CASSLQGFLRYGYTF. The CDR3, as DNA: TGTGCCAGCAGCTTGCAGGGGTTCCTTCGGTATGGCTACACCTTC. The chain employs TRBV7-8 and TRBJ1-2; perhaps TRBD1 as D (6 bases). Trimming cost V 3 bases and J 5 bases, with 16 bases left between them. This CDR3 is built from 15 residues. Germline CDR1 SGHVS, CDR2 FQNEAQ. The complete variable domain, with remaining parts taken from reference TRBV7-8 and TRBJ1-2, reads GAGVSQSPRYKVAKRGQDVALRCDPISGHVSLFWYQQALGQGPEFLTYFQNEAQLDKSGLPSDRFFAERPEGSVSTLKIQRTQQEDSAVYLCASSLQGFLRYGYTFGSGTRLTVV.